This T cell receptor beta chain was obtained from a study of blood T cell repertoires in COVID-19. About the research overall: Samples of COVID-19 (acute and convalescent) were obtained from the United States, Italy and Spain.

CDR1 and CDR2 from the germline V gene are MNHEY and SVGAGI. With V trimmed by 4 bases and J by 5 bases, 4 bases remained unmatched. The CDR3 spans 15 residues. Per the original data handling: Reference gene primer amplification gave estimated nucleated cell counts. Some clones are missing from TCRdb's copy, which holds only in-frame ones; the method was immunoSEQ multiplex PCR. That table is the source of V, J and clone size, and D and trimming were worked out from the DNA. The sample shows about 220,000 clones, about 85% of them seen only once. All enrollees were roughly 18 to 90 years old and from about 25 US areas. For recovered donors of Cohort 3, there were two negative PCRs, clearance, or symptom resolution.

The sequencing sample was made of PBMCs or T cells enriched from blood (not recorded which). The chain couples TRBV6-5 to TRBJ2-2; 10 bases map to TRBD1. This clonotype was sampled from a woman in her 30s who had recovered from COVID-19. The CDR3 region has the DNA TGTGCCAGCAGTTCACGGACAGGGGGGACCGGGGAGCTGTTTTTT. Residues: CASSSRTGGTGELFF.